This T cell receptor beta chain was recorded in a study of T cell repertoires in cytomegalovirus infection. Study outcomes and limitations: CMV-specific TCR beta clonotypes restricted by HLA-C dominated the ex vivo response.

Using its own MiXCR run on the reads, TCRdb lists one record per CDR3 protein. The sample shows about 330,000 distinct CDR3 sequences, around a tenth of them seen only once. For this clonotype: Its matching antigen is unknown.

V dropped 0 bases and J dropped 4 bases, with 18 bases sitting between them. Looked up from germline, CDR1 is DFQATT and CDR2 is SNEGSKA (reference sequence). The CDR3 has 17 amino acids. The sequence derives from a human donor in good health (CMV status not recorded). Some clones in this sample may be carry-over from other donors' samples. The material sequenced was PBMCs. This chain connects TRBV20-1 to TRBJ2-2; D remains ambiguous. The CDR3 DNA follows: TGCAGTGCTAGAGATATACGCAAGCCCTCCCCCACCGGGGAGCTGTTTTTT. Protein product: CSARDIRKPSPTGELFF.